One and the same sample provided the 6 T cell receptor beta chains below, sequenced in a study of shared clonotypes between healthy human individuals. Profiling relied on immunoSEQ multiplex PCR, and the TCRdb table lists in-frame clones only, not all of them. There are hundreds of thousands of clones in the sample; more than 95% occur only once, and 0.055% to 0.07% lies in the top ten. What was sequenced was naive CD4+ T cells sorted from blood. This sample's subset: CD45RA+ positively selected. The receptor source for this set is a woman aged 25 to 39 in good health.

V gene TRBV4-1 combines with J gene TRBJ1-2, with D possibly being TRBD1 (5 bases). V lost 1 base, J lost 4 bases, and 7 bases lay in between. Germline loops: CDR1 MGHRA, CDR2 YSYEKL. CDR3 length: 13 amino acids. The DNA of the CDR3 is TGCGCCAGCAGCCAAGTGGGACTCTATGGCTACACCTTC. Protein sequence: CASSQVGLYGYTF.

The CDR3 region has the DNA TGTGCCAGCAGCTTACAGACCTACGAGCAGTACTTC. It translates to CASSLQTYEQYF. This rearrangement joins TRBV7-9 to TRBJ2-7; no reliable D call. Trimming pared 2 bases from V and 2 bases from J, leaving 4 bases between. CDR3 size: 12 residues. CDR1 is SEHNR and CDR2 is FQNEAQ in the germline V gene (reference sequence).

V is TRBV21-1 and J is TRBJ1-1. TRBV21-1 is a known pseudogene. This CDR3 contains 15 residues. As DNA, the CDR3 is TGTGCCAGCAGCAAGTTTAGTTGGGGAGGCACTGAAGCTTTCTTT. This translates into CASSKFSWGGTEAFF.

CDR3 region: CASSYEASGVDTQYF. Here the CDR3 DNA reads TGTGCCAGCAGTTACGAGGCTAGCGGGGTAGATACGCAGTATTTT. The rearrangement joins TRBV6-5 to TRBJ2-3; 9 positions agree with TRBD2. CDR1 and CDR2 from the germline V gene are MNHEY and SVGAGI. V shed 2 bases and J 5 bases; nucleotides not matched to a gene: 5. The CDR3 length is 15 residues.

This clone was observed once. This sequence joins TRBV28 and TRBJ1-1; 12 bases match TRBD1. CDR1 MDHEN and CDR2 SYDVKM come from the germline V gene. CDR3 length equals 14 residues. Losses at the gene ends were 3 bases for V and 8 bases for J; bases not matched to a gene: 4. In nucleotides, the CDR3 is TGTGCCAGCAGTTTCGGGACAGGGGGCATGGAAGCTTTCTTT. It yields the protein CASSFGTGGMEAFF.

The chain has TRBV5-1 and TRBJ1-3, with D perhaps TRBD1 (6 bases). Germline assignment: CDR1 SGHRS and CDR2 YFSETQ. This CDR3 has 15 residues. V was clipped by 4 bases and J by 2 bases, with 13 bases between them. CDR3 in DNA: TGCGCCAGCAGCACCCAGACAGGAGCTGGAAACACCATATATTTT. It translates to CASSTQTGAGNTIYF.